The subject of this entry is one TCR beta chain. What it recognizes is unknown. Time point reported: sample taken at primary tumor resection. The donors, approximately 66 patients with untreated early-stage non-small cell lung cancer, provided the samples. This entry comes from a study of spatial heterogeneity in lung cancer. Overall study: The library had UMIs, and each TCR and UMI pair averaged more than ten raw reads. Whole-study results and caveats: In blood, ubiquitous expanded tumor TCRs appeared more at resection than follow-up.

The library protocol tagged each TCR cDNA with a unique molecular identifier. In TCRdb, the 5' RACE reads were re-called with MiXCR into one record per CDR3 protein. The repertoire holds tens of thousands of distinct CDR3 sequences, with roughly 15% as singletons. Sequenced here: PBMCs, sampled at surgery. The receptor was isolated from a male donor with early-stage non-small cell lung cancer.

The CDR3 region is CASSRLRTDTQYF. As DNA, the CDR3 is TGTGCCAGCAGCCGACTAAGGACAGATACGCAGTATTTT. J is TRBJ2-3 and V is TRBV12-3 or TRBV12-4; tentatively, D is TRBD2 (5 bases). This CDR3 spans 13 amino acids. V was pared by 6 bases and J by 3 bases, with 10 bases between.